These T cell receptor beta chains were read from a single sample in a study of T cell responses to AZD1222 COVID-19 vaccine. Measured with immunoSEQ multiplex PCR; TCRdb has only the in-frame clones, and not every one. The sample records 100,000 to 150,000 clones, over 85% being singletons. The sequenced sample was peripheral blood, obtained 28 days after the second AZD1222 dose. The receptors shown here come from an adult who received the AZD1222 COVID-19 vaccine. Each CDR3 is given with its conserved first and last residue. A D gene is named only where the DNA matches it firmly. Size is stated for part of the rows, as once, few or many counts, or as a class when the clone is expanded.

>-|TRBJ1-3|TRBV30|TRBD1
CAWSIQTGIGNTIYF
TGTGCCTGGAGTATTCAGACAGGGATCGGAAACACCATATATTTT
>-|TRBJ1-4|TRBV29-1|TRBD1
CSVSGTGALEKLFF
TGCAGCGTTTCCGGGACAGGGGCCTTGGAAAAACTGTTTTTT
>-|TRBJ1-4|TRBV5-1|-
CASSLFGTENEKLFF
TGCGCCAGCAGCTTGTTCGGGACGGAGAATGAAAAACTGTTTTTT
>-|TRBJ1-6|TRBV29-1|-
CSVSLTGSYNSPLHF
TGCAGCGTTTCACTTACAGGCTCCTATAATTCACCCCTCCACTTT
>-|TRBJ2-3|TRBV4-3|TRBD2
CASSQEPSGPRPSGRGTDTQYF
TGCGCCAGCAGCCAAGAGCCCTCCGGGCCCCGACCCAGCGGGAGGGGGACAGATACGCAGTATTTT
>-|TRBJ1-4|TRBV3-1/TRBV3-2|TRBD1
CASSQLRMGQGQLFF
TGTGCCAGCAGCCAACTGCGTATGGGACAGGGTCAACTGTTTTTT
>-|TRBJ2-2|TRBV27|TRBD2
CASSLTPGLALNTGELFF
TGTGCCAGCAGTCTCACCCCGGGACTAGCGCTCAACACCGGGGAGCTGTTTTTT
>few|TRBJ1-5|TRBV7-2|TRBD1
CASSSHRGQGNQPQHF
TGTGCCAGCAGCTCTCACAGGGGGCAAGGCAATCAGCCCCAGCATTTT
>few|TRBJ1-6|TRBV2|-
CASRDEMGSRNSPLHF
TGTGCCAGCAGGGATGAAATGGGGAGTAGGAATTCACCCCTCCACTTT
>-|TRBJ1-1|TRBV28|-
CATLGGTEAFF
TGTGCCACCCTAGGGGGCACTGAAGCTTTCTTT
>-|TRBJ2-3|TRBV7-3|-
CASSLIAPGGTDTQYF
TGTGCCAGCAGCTTAATTGCACCGGGGGGCACAGATACGCAGTATTTT
>-|TRBJ2-2|TRBV11-2|-
CASSMGPTIPTGELFF
TGTGCCAGCAGCATGGGCCCAACAATCCCCACCGGGGAGCTGTTTTTT
>-|TRBJ2-7|TRBV7-8|-
CASSQDRDRYEQYF
TGTGCCAGCAGCCAAGACAGAGACCGATACGAGCAGTACTTC
>-|TRBJ2-5|TRBV7-8|-
CASSLIIKETQYF
TGTGCCAGCAGCTTAATCATCAAAGAGACCCAGTACTTC
>-|TRBJ2-7|TRBV27|-
CASTTTPTGIYEQYF
TGTGCCAGCACCACTACCCCCACAGGGATCTACGAGCAGTACTTC
>-|TRBJ1-1|TRBV7-6|TRBD1
CASSKTGGLLMNTEAFF
TGTGCCAGCAGCAAGACAGGGGGGCTCCTCATGAACACTGAAGCTTTCTTT
>-|TRBJ2-2|TRBV11-3|-
CASSMDAGSGELFF
TGTGCCAGCAGCATGGATGCGGGGAGCGGGGAGCTGTTTTTT
>-|TRBJ1-1|TRBV7-6|-
CASSLARNQNTEAFF
TGTGCCAGCAGCTTAGCCCGAAACCAGAACACTGAAGCTTTCTTT
>-|TRBJ1-4|TRBV29-1|TRBD1
CSVQGRWEKLFF
TGCAGCGTACAGGGGCGTTGGGAAAAACTGTTTTTT
>-|TRBJ1-2|TRBV6-5|-
CASSHPTGTNYGYTF
TGTGCCAGCAGTCACCCCACAGGGACAAATTATGGCTACACCTTC
>-|TRBJ2-1|TRBV11-2|-
CASSRSPADNEQFF
TGTGCCAGCAGTCGATCTCCAGCCGACAATGAGCAGTTCTTC
>few|TRBJ2-7|TRBV19|TRBD1
CASSRPGQGTYEQYF
TGTGCCAGTAGTAGGCCGGGACAGGGAACCTACGAGCAGTACTTC
>-|TRBJ2-5|TRBV27|TRBD2
CASSLLSRAGGGETQYF
TGTGCCAGCAGTTTATTATCGCGAGCGGGGGGTGGAGAGACCCAGTACTTC
>once|TRBJ1-1|TRBV30|-
CAWQGNTEAFF
TGTGCCTGGCAGGGGAACACTGAAGCTTTCTTT
>-|TRBJ2-1|TRBV9|-
CASSSPGTLSYNEQFF
TGTGCCAGCAGCTCCCCAGGGACTCTTTCCTACAATGAGCAGTTCTTC
>-|TRBJ1-6|TRBV27|-
CASSFRYNSPLHF
TGTGCCAGCAGTTTTAGATATAATTCACCCCTCCACTTT
>-|TRBJ2-3|TRBV7-3|-
CASSFQGTDTQYF
TGTGCCAGCAGCTTTCAGGGGACAGATACGCAGTATTTT
>-|TRBJ1-5|TRBV19|-
CATRWGGNQPQHF
TGTGCCACCAGATGGGGGGGGAATCAGCCCCAGCATTTT
>-|TRBJ1-1|TRBV19|TRBD1
CASSIGGTGTEAFF
TGTGCCAGTAGTATAGGAGGGACAGGGACTGAAGCTTTCTTT
>-|TRBJ1-1|TRBV20-1|-
CSARPGAEAFF
TGCAGTGCCAGACCGGGGGCTGAAGCTTTCTTT
>-|TRBJ1-6|TRBV7-6|-
CASGRGGVDSPLHF
TGTGCCAGCGGGCGGGGAGGGGTAGATTCACCCCTCCACTTT
>few|TRBJ2-3|TRBV10-3|TRBD2
CAISESGTSGSRSTDTQYF
TGTGCCATCAGTGAGTCCGGGACTAGCGGGAGTAGAAGCACAGATACGCAGTATTTT
>-|TRBJ2-7|TRBV30|TRBD1
CAWSARDRVLYEQYF
TGTGCCTGGAGCGCCAGGGACAGGGTTCTGTACGAGCAGTACTTC
>once|TRBJ2-7|TRBV7-2|-
CASSLRRGPYEQYF
TGTGCCAGCAGCTTACGGCGGGGGCCCTACGAGCAGTACTTC
>-|TRBJ2-1|TRBV9|-
CASSVDGNYNEQFF
TGTGCCAGCAGCGTAGACGGAAACTACAATGAGCAGTTCTTC
>once|TRBJ2-2|TRBV7-3|-
CASSHPGLGGELFF
TGTGCCAGCAGCCATCCGGGACTCGGCGGGGAGCTGTTTTTT
>-|TRBJ1-3|TRBV30|-
CAWRRGSGNTIYF
TGTGCCTGGCGCAGGGGATCTGGAAACACCATATATTTT
>-|TRBJ2-1|TRBV7-3|TRBD2
CASSYTSGGSYNEQFF
TGTGCCAGCAGCTACACTAGCGGGGGGAGCTACAATGAGCAGTTCTTC
>-|TRBJ2-5|TRBV7-8|TRBD1
CASSSTEGARETQYF
TGTGCCAGCAGCTCTACTGAGGGGGCGAGGGAGACCCAGTACTTC
>-|TRBJ1-6|TRBV15|-
CATSRRTSRNSPLHF
TGTGCCACCAGCAGACGGACATCACGAAATTCACCCCTCCACTTT
>-|TRBJ2-1|TRBV6-4|-
CASSDRDYNEQFF
TGTGCCAGCAGTGACCGGGACTACAATGAGCAGTTCTTC
>-|TRBJ2-1|TRBV24-1|TRBD2
CATSDSGRAGLDEQFF
TGTGCCACCAGTGACAGCGGGAGGGCCGGTTTGGATGAGCAGTTCTTC
>-|TRBJ2-1|TRBV5-6|-
CASSLGTTNNERFF
TGTGCCAGCAGCTTGGGGACTACAAACAATGAGCGGTTCTTC
>-|TRBJ1-1|TRBV19|-
CASAEGSDTEAFF
TGTGCCAGTGCGGAAGGGAGCGACACTGAAGCTTTCTTT
>-|TRBJ1-2|TRBV2|TRBD1
CASGQADYYGYTF
TGTGCCAGTGGACAGGCCGATTACTATGGCTACACCTTC
>-|TRBJ1-1|TRBV18|TRBD1
CASSMGQGADTEAFF
TGTGCCAGCTCAATGGGACAGGGGGCCGACACTGAAGCTTTCTTT
>-|TRBJ2-7|TRBV11-3|-
CASSQARYEQYF
TGTGCCAGCAGCCAGGCGCGCTACGAGCAGTACTTC
>once|TRBJ2-2|TRBV27|-
CASLPELGTGELFF
TGTGCCAGCCTCCCGGAGTTAGGCACCGGGGAGCTGTTTTTT
>-|TRBJ2-1|TRBV7-2|TRBD2
CASSLASLAGVDNEQFF
TGTGCCAGCAGCTTAGCGTCGCTAGCGGGAGTCGACAATGAGCAGTTCTTC
>-|TRBJ1-2|TRBV6-2/TRBV6-3|-
CASSRETGYGYTF
TGTGCCAGCAGTCGGGAAACGGGCTATGGCTACACCTTC
>-|TRBJ1-5|TRBV16|-
CASSQPGQGQPQHF
TGTGCCAGCAGCCAACCCGGGCAAGGACAGCCCCAGCATTTT